These T cell receptor beta chains were read from a single sample in a study of response to subunit inactivated influenza vaccine. TCRdb reanalysed the RT-PCR reads using MiXCR and keeps one entry per CDR3 protein. The data hold about 180,000 distinct CDR3 sequences, with around 8.8% observed a single time. Sequences were derived from non-naive T cells sorted from PBMCs, sampled on the day of vaccination. The receptors were gathered from a man in his forties or fifties who received an inactivated influenza vaccine. CDR3s include the opening cysteine and the closing phenylalanine or tryptophan. D genes are given only for firm matches. Clone size appears in some rows only: once, few, many, or a class for an expanded clone.

V gene: TRBV6-1; D gene: .; J gene: TRBJ1-2; clone size: few; CDR3 DNA: TGTGCCAGCGGCCGCCCCGGGACATATTATGGCTACACCTTC; CDR3 protein: CASGRPGTYYGYTF
V gene: TRBV12-3/TRBV12-4; D gene: .; J gene: TRBJ1-1; clone size: few; CDR3 DNA: TGTGCCAGCAGTTTATCAGGTAGGAACACTGAAGCTTTCTTT; CDR3 protein: CASSLSGRNTEAFF
V gene: TRBV6-5; D gene: TRBD2; J gene: TRBJ2-2; clone size: few; CDR3 DNA: TGTGCCAGCAGTTACGGGACAGCCGGGACTAGCGGCACCGGGGAGCTGTTTTTT; CDR3 protein: CASSYGTAGTSGTGELFF
V gene: TRBV12-3/TRBV12-4; D gene: .; J gene: TRBJ1-2; clone size: .; CDR3 DNA: TGTGCCAGCACCCCCCCGGGACTCTCTAACTATGGCTACACCTTC; CDR3 protein: CASTPPGLSNYGYTF
V gene: TRBV20-1; D gene: TRBD2; J gene: TRBJ2-7; clone size: many; CDR3 DNA: TGCAGTGCTGGCGGTCTAGCGGGGTTGTTTTCCGAGCAGTACTTC; CDR3 protein: CSAGGLAGLFSEQYF
V gene: TRBV28; D gene: .; J gene: TRBJ1-2; clone size: many; CDR3 DNA: TGCCTCACTAGGAGAGGTTCTAACTATGGCTACACCTTC; CDR3 protein: CLTRRGSNYGYTF
V gene: TRBV5-1; D gene: .; J gene: TRBJ1-1; clone size: many; CDR3 DNA: TGCGCCAGCAGCCGCGGGGCTGAAGCTTTCTTT; CDR3 protein: CASSRGAEAFF
V gene: TRBV9; D gene: .; J gene: TRBJ1-1; clone size: few; CDR3 DNA: TGTGCCAGCAGCGCAGGGGTCATGAACACTGAAGCTTTCTTT; CDR3 protein: CASSAGVMNTEAFF
V gene: TRBV25-1; D gene: TRBD1; J gene: TRBJ2-3; clone size: .; CDR3 DNA: TGTGCCACCACCACCCGGGACAGGGGAGCCACAGATACGCAGTATTTT; CDR3 protein: CATTTRDRGATDTQYF
V gene: TRBV29-1; D gene: .; J gene: TRBJ1-4; clone size: many; CDR3 DNA: TGCAGCGCAATTCGGGGGGGGGGAGTGCGTGAAAAACTGTTTTTT; CDR3 protein: CSAIRGGGVREKLFF
V gene: TRBV10-3; D gene: TRBD1; J gene: TRBJ2-7; clone size: few; CDR3 DNA: TGTGCCATCAGTGAGCCCAAGACAGGGGTCTCCTACGAGCAGTACTTC; CDR3 protein: CAISEPKTGVSYEQYF
V gene: TRBV20-1; D gene: TRBD2; J gene: TRBJ2-3; clone size: few; CDR3 DNA: TGCAGTGCTAGTCCAGCGGGGCCCACAGATACGCAGTATTTT; CDR3 protein: CSASPAGPTDTQYF
V gene: TRBV6-1; D gene: .; J gene: TRBJ1-2; clone size: few; CDR3 DNA: TGTGCCAGCAGTGTCGAGCACCGGGGGCGCGTCTACTATGGCTACACCTTC; CDR3 protein: CASSVEHRGRVYYGYTF
V gene: TRBV7-8; D gene: .; J gene: TRBJ2-1; clone size: .; CDR3 DNA: TGTGCCAGCAGCCTAGGGACAGCGGGGTCCTACAATGAGCAGTTCTTC; CDR3 protein: CASSLGTAGSYNEQFF
V gene: TRBV11-2; D gene: TRBD2; J gene: TRBJ2-3; clone size: few; CDR3 DNA: TGTGCCAGCAGCTTGGGGGGGGGAAGGGATACGCAGTATTTT; CDR3 protein: CASSLGGGRDTQYF
V gene: TRBV11-2; D gene: .; J gene: TRBJ2-4; clone size: many; CDR3 DNA: TGTGCCAGCAGCCGGGGGGCCACGGACATTCAGTACTTC; CDR3 protein: CASSRGATDIQYF
V gene: TRBV20-1; D gene: TRBD2; J gene: TRBJ2-2; clone size: .; CDR3 DNA: TGCAGTGCTAGGCCCGGGGGGGCGAACACCGGGGAGCTGTTTTTT; CDR3 protein: CSARPGGANTGELFF
V gene: TRBV14; D gene: .; J gene: TRBJ2-7; clone size: many; CDR3 DNA: TGTGCCAGCAGCCAACGCAATGCCGGGACATCTACCTACGAGCAGTACTTC; CDR3 protein: CASSQRNAGTSTYEQYF
V gene: TRBV6-2/TRBV6-3; D gene: TRBD1; J gene: TRBJ2-4; clone size: many; CDR3 DNA: TGTGCCAGCAGTCCCGGGACAGATAAAAACATTCAGTACTTC; CDR3 protein: CASSPGTDKNIQYF
V gene: TRBV3-1; D gene: TRBD2; J gene: TRBJ2-1; clone size: few; CDR3 DNA: TGTGCCAGCAGCCAAGCTCAGCGGGAGATATATGAGCAGTTCTTC; CDR3 protein: CASSQAQREIYEQFF
V gene: TRBV2; D gene: TRBD2; J gene: TRBJ2-7; clone size: few; CDR3 DNA: TGTGCCAGCAGGTCAGGTGGGGGGGCCTACGAGCAGTACTTC; CDR3 protein: CASRSGGGAYEQYF
V gene: TRBV6-1; D gene: .; J gene: TRBJ2-3; clone size: few; CDR3 DNA: TGTGCCAGCCATCGACTCCGGAGCACAGATACGCAGTATTTT; CDR3 protein: CASHRLRSTDTQYF
V gene: TRBV28; D gene: .; J gene: TRBJ1-5; clone size: .; CDR3 DNA: TGTTCCAGCAGGGGCTCGCGGGGCACCATACATCAGCCCCAGCATTTT; CDR3 protein: CSSRGSRGTIHQPQHF
V gene: TRBV14; D gene: .; J gene: TRBJ1-1; clone size: few; CDR3 DNA: TGTGCCAGCAGCCAGCACAGATCTAACACTGAAGCTTTCTTT; CDR3 protein: CASSQHRSNTEAFF
V gene: TRBV7-2; D gene: .; J gene: TRBJ2-7; clone size: .; CDR3 DNA: TGTGCCAGCAGCTTATTGGCAGGTGCGCGCTACGAGCAGTACTTC; CDR3 protein: CASSLLAGARYEQYF
V gene: TRBV27; D gene: .; J gene: TRBJ2-1; clone size: few; CDR3 DNA: TGTGCCAGCAGTGGGTGGGGGGGCCCAGATGAGCAGTTCTTC; CDR3 protein: CASSGWGGPDEQFF
V gene: TRBV27; D gene: .; J gene: TRBJ2-3; clone size: .; CDR3 DNA: TGTGCCAGCAGTTCCCAACGGGGAGTTAGCACAGATACGCAGTATTTT; CDR3 protein: CASSSQRGVSTDTQYF
V gene: TRBV6-5; D gene: .; J gene: TRBJ2-7; clone size: few; CDR3 DNA: TGTGCCAGCAGTTACCAACAGGGAAGGTACGAGCAGTACTTC; CDR3 protein: CASSYQQGRYEQYF
V gene: TRBV3-1; D gene: TRBD1; J gene: TRBJ2-7; clone size: many; CDR3 DNA: TGTGCCAGCAGCCACCAGGGGGCGGGCGAGCAGTACTTC; CDR3 protein: CASSHQGAGEQYF
V gene: TRBV27; D gene: TRBD2; J gene: TRBJ2-5; clone size: few; CDR3 DNA: TGTGCCAGCAGTTCCACCGGACTAGCGGGATCACGGTCCCAGTACTTC; CDR3 protein: CASSSTGLAGSRSQYF
V gene: TRBV7-9; D gene: .; J gene: TRBJ1-2; clone size: .; CDR3 DNA: TGTGCCAGCAGCGCTGGACGCTGGGCTAACTATGGCTACACCTTC; CDR3 protein: CASSAGRWANYGYTF
V gene: TRBV12-3/TRBV12-4; D gene: .; J gene: TRBJ2-5; clone size: .; CDR3 DNA: TGTGCCAGCAGTTTCGGGGGAGAGACCCAGTACTTC; CDR3 protein: CASSFGGETQYF